This TCR beta chain appears in the sequencing data of a study of cytomegalovirus exposure and HLA in healthy donors. Points on this clone: Antigen specificity is unknown.

General study findings and limits: Using a false discovery rate of 0.05, a later analysis showed that fewer than 20,000 TCR beta sequences were associated with HLA alleles. When a later analysis compared HLA-associated TCR beta chains with equally common others, the HLA-associated chains turned out to be more clonally expanded and to have lower generation probabilities. Reports state that TCR beta sequences accurately predicted most subjects' HLA-A and HLA-B alleles.

Donors likely had unrecorded immune exposures despite being nominally healthy when sampled. CDR1 is WSHSY, CDR2 SAAADI, per germline. The CDR3 length is 21 residues. J lost 4 bases, V lost 2 bases, and 23 bases had no gene match. The PCR contained 60 Vbeta and 13 Jbeta primers. TCRdb keeps only in-frame clones here, not all; method: immunoSEQ multiplex PCR. Counted here are around 130,000 clones, about three quarters occurring once; the ten biggest clones make up over 5%. This chain connects TRBV10-2 to TRBJ2-1; 7 bases are a match to TRBD2. The sequencing input was PBMCs. The TCR originated in a man between 40 and 49 years old in good health and CMV-seropositive. This CDR3 reads CASSEPSTSPDPEPWYNEQFF. In DNA, the CDR3 is TGCGCCAGCAGTGAGCCTTCGACTAGCCCGGACCCTGAGCCGTGGTACAATGAGCAGTTCTTC.